Below, 16 T cell receptor beta chains from the same sample are listed, as sequenced in a study of blood T cell repertoires in COVID-19. Libraries were prepared by immunoSEQ multiplex PCR; TCRdb keeps only in-frame clonotypes and omits some of them. The sample has about 420,000 clones; approximately 90% are singletons. Sequences were obtained from peripheral blood. The receptors shown here come from a man aged 18-30 years with COVID-19, enrolled during active disease.

The rearrangement joins TRBV9 to TRBJ2-3; 8 bases match TRBD1. Germline V gene sequence: CDR1 SGDLS, CDR2 YYNGEE. With 1 base clipped from V and 3 bases from J, the junction kept 7 bases outside the gene matches. CDR3 length: 16 amino acids. In DNA form, the CDR3 reads TGTGCCAGCAGCGTAACCGGGACAGGCGGGACAGATACGCAGTATTTT. Protein: CASSVTGTGGTDTQYF.

The genes are TRBV7-9 and TRBJ2-7, with D maybe TRBD1 (6 bases). Germline V lookup: CDR1 SEHNR, CDR2 FQNEAQ (reference sequence). Trimming took off 5 bases at V and 3 bases at J, with 11 bases between the two ends. The CDR3 contains 13 residues. Here the CDR3 reads CASSRDTIYEQYF. The CDR3 DNA follows: TGTGCCAGCAGCAGGGACACTATCTACGAGCAGTACTTC.

V usage is TRBV6-4 and J usage is TRBJ2-7; 9 bases are a match to TRBD1. The CDR3 totals 18 residues. Per the germline V gene, CDR1 is MRHNA and CDR2 is SNTAGT. The V segment lost 11 bases and the J segment 3 bases; nucleotides outside the gene matches: 23. CDR3 nucleotide sequence: TGTGCCGATCAAGCAGGGACAGGGAGTGGATGCCGGGTCTACGAGCAGTACTTC. This translates into CADQAGTGSGCRVYEQYF.

The table lists this clone with a few counts. The chain recombines TRBV3-1 (or the pseudogene TRBV3-2) with TRBJ1-1, with D unresolved. This CDR3 contains 16 residues. Germline CDR1 reads LGHDT; CDR2 reads YNNKEL (reference sequence). V gave up 0 bases and J gave up 1 base, with 12 bases separating them. In DNA, the CDR3 is TGTGCCAGCAGCCAAGACCCCGATAGACAGAACACTGAAGCTTTCTTT. Protein product: CASSQDPDRQNTEAFF.

The rearrangement uses TRBV15 and TRBJ2-2; 8 nucleotides agree with TRBD1. Germline V CDR1 and CDR2: LNHNV, YYDKDF (reference sequence). This CDR3 is built from 16 residues. J gave up 0 bases and V 0 bases, and 0 bases lay outside the gene matches. The CDR3 DNA reads as TGTGCCACCAGCAGAGAACAGGGGGCGAACACCGGGGAGCTGTTTTTT. It yields the protein CATSREQGANTGELFF.

The chain links TRBV19 to TRBJ1-4; TRBD1 matches at 8 bases. Germline V gives CDR1 LNHDA, CDR2 SQIVND (reference sequence). With 5 bases clipped from V and 7 bases from J, the junction kept 9 bases outside the gene matches. CDR3 length: 15 residues. The CDR3 DNA reads as TGTGCCAGTAGTGTGATTACAGGGGGTGGTGAAAAACTGTTTTTT. Its translation is CASSVITGGGEKLFF.

The rearrangement joins TRBV19 to TRBJ2-2; a weak D match, TRBD2 (6 bases). The CDR3 length is 16 residues. With 7 bases removed from V and 4 bases from J, the gap between germline ends came to 19 bases. CDR1 and CDR2 from the germline V gene are LNHDA and SQIVND (reference sequence). This chain's CDR3 is CASNDPGTPPTGELFF. As DNA, the CDR3 is TGTGCCAGTAACGATCCAGGGACTCCTCCCACCGGGGAGCTGTTTTTT.

This chain joins TRBV14 and TRBJ2-7, with D possibly being TRBD1 (5 bases). With 0 bases removed from V and 7 bases from J, the gap between germline ends came to 13 bases. Per the germline V gene, CDR1 is SGHDN and CDR2 is FVKESK. The CDR3 extends over 14 amino acids. CDR3 protein: CASSQDLGRSEQYF. In DNA, the CDR3 is TGTGCCAGCAGCCAAGATTTGGGGCGAAGTGAGCAGTACTTC.

The chain employs TRBV6-5 and TRBJ2-1; D perhaps matches TRBD2 (6 bases). The CDR3 extends over 13 amino acids. Germline CDR1 MNHEY, CDR2 SVGAGI. The ends were cut back, 6 bases at V and 11 bases at J, with 17 bases in the middle. The CDR3 loop reads CASRGRAGLKQFF. The CDR3 bases are TGTGCCAGCAGGGGCCGGGCGGGATTGAAGCAGTTCTTC.

The CDR3 region is CASRQGNEDTQYF. The DNA for the CDR3 is TGCGCCAGCAGACAGGGGAACGAAGATACGCAGTATTTT. This chain connects TRBV10-2 to TRBJ2-3; 7 bases agree with TRBD1. CDR3 size: 13 residues. The germline gives CDR1 WSHSY, CDR2 SAAADI. J gave up 5 bases and V 6 bases, and 5 bases lay outside the gene matches.

The gene calls are TRBV27 and TRBJ2-5, with 15 bases lining up with TRBD2. V was clipped by 4 bases and J by 1 base; unmatched bases: 4. This CDR3 region has 17 residues. The V gene's germline CDR1 is MNHEY and CDR2 SMNVEV (reference sequence). The CDR3 nucleotides read TGTGCCAGCAGTTCCCGGACTAGCGGGAGGGCCCAAGAGACCCAGTACTTC. Amino acids: CASSSRTSGRAQETQYF.

The V call is TRBV18, the J call TRBJ2-6; 8 nucleotides agree with TRBD1. The CDR3 extends over 16 amino acids. CDR1 KGHSH and CDR2 LQKENI come from the germline V gene. J was trimmed by 2 bases and V by 2 bases; bases with no gene match: 2. For the CDR3, the DNA is TGTGCCAGCTCACCAGCGACAGGGGCTGGGGCCAACGTCCTGACTTTC. Its protein is CASSPATGAGANVLTF.

The rearrangement uses TRBV7-6 and TRBJ2-1, with 7 bases matching TRBD1. Germline loops: CDR1 SGHVS, CDR2 FNYEAQ. The V segment lost 1 base and the J segment 8 bases; nucleotides outside the gene matches: 8. The CDR3 runs 15 residues. The CDR3 reads CASSLGGGLLDEQFF. The CDR3 coding sequence is TGTGCCAGCAGCTTAGGAGGGGGCCTCCTCGATGAGCAGTTCTTC.

The V call is TRBV7-7, the J call TRBJ2-1; 12 bases map to TRBD2. This CDR3 comprises 16 residues. Germline assignment: CDR1 SSHAT and CDR2 FNYEAQ (reference sequence). Unmatched junction bases numbered 6, after V lost 1 base and J lost 8 bases. CDR3: CASSLEASGGADEQFF. The DNA for the CDR3 is TGTGCCAGCAGCTTAGAAGCTAGCGGGGGGGCCGATGAGCAGTTCTTC.

The chain links TRBV5-4 to TRBJ2-3, with TRBD2 matching 12 bases. V trimming: 4 bases; J trimming: 1 base; junction bases outside the gene matches: 4. The CDR3 consists of 16 residues. CDR1 is SGHNT, CDR2 YYREEE, per germline (reference sequence). The CDR3 nucleotides read TGTGCCAGCAGCCGCACTAGCGGGGGGCGCACAGATACGCAGTATTTT. Protein: CASSRTSGGRTDTQYF.

This clone was recorded once. The CDR3 DNA reads as TGCGCCAGCAGCCAAGATGGGCAGGGGGCGAAGTACGAGCAGTACTTC. This encodes CASSQDGQGAKYEQYF. The chain has TRBV4-1 and TRBJ2-7; 8 bases align to TRBD1. The V segment lost 0 bases and the J segment 4 bases; nucleotides outside the gene matches: 8. Germline V gives CDR1 MGHRA, CDR2 YSYEKL. The CDR3 extends over 16 amino acids.